The 3 T cell receptor beta chains in this list originate from one sample, sequenced in a study of blood T cell repertoires in COVID-19. Assay used: immunoSEQ multiplex PCR; TCRdb lists only in-frame clones, some missing. The sample carries hundreds of thousands of clones, about 80% recorded once. Sequenced input: peripheral blood. The receptor source for this set is a woman in her thirties or forties with active or convalescent COVID-19.

The CDR3 DNA sequence: TGTGCCAGTAGGCGACAGAACACTGAAGCTTTCTTT. Translated: CASRRQNTEAFF. The V and J genes are TRBV19 and TRBJ1-1; the D is unclear. There are 12 residues in the CDR3. Trimming removed 6 bases from V and 1 base from J, with 6 bases in between. Germline V gives CDR1 LNHDA, CDR2 SQIVND (reference sequence).

The table lists this clone with many counts. V usage is TRBV4-3 and J usage is TRBJ1-4; D is perhaps TRBD1 (6 bases). Germline V CDR1 and CDR2: LGHNA, YSLEER. The CDR3 has 17 amino acids. Deletions cut 0 bases from V and 4 bases from J, with 15 bases between. The CDR3 sequence: CASSQDQGTGHNEKLFF. CDR3 nucleotides: TGCGCCAGCAGCCAAGATCAGGGGACGGGTCATAATGAAAAACTGTTTTTT.

V and J are TRBV7-8 and TRBJ1-2; D is unresolved. V was cut by 4 bases and J by 4 bases, with 13 bases left in between. Per germline, CDR1 SGHVS and CDR2 FQNEAQ. CDR3 length: 14 amino acids. The CDR3 region is CASSSGGPPYGYTF. In DNA, the CDR3 is TGTGCCAGCAGCTCAGGCGGGCCACCCTATGGCTACACCTTC.